Shown below are 3 T cell receptor beta chains from a single sample sequenced in a study of Ad26.COV2.S vaccination and SARS-CoV-2 variants. The treatment here: roughly 19 received Ad26.COV2.S at low or high dose, single or two shots; several received placebo; per-sample allocation not given. Each sample was drawn 63 days after the first injection (of vaccine or placebo). Assay: immunoSEQ multiplex PCR; the TCRdb copy retains only in-frame clones and omits some. The table has about 460,000 clones, roughly nine tenths seen once. Material: peripheral blood, obtained in a trial of Ad26.COV2.S vaccine versus placebo. All receptors derive from a person between 18 and 65 years old who received the Ad26.COV2.S COVID-19 vaccine or a placebo.

This chain links TRBV12-3 or TRBV12-4 with TRBJ1-2; D not certain. V was pared by 3 bases and J by 3 bases, with 8 bases between. This CDR3 spans 13 amino acids. The CDR3 nucleotides read TGTGCCAGCAGTTTGAGGGAAGACTATGGCTACACCTTC. Protein sequence: CASSLREDYGYTF.

The chain couples TRBV2 to TRBJ2-7; D gene uncertain. CDR3 length: 13 amino acids. Germline assignment: CDR1 SNHLY and CDR2 FYNNEI. V lost 4 bases to trimming and J lost 5 bases, with 12 bases between them. CDR3 loop: CASSAGQADEQYF. For the CDR3, the DNA is TGTGCCAGCAGTGCGGGCCAGGCCGACGAGCAGTACTTC.

The rearrangement joins TRBV5-1 to TRBJ1-3, with D possibly being TRBD1 (5 bases). The CDR3 sequence is 13 residues long. Trimming cost V 4 bases and J 9 bases, with 14 bases left between them. Germline assignment: CDR1 SGHRS and CDR2 YFSETQ. CDR3 sequence reads: CASSPGGRATIYF. As DNA, the CDR3 is TGCGCCAGCAGCCCCGGGGGACGGGCCACCATATATTTT.